The 32 T cell receptor beta chains given below trace back to one sample, sequenced in a study of blood T cell repertoires in COVID-19. The method was immunoSEQ multiplex PCR; TCRdb's version includes in-frame clones alone and lacks a portion of them. The sample records a few hundred thousand clones, 80% to 85% being singletons. Sequenced sample: peripheral blood. Every receptor here comes from a woman aged 55-69 years who had recovered from COVID-19.

The chain links TRBV10-1 to TRBJ1-2; the D gene is possibly TRBD1 (6 bases). CDR1 and CDR2 (germline): WNHNN, SYGVQD (reference sequence). The CDR3 runs to 13 residues. V lost 10 bases and J lost 4, with 16 bases in between. CDR3 sequence (DNA): TGCGCCACCCGAGGGGGGGAGGGCTATGGCTACACCTTC. It yields the protein CATRGGEGYGYTF.

J is TRBJ1-2 and V is TRBV9, with D possibly being TRBD1 (6 bases). V was clipped by 4 bases and J by 4 bases, with 20 bases between them. The CDR3 covers 16 residues. The germline V gene encodes CDR1 SGDLS and CDR2 YYNGEE. CDR3 residues: CASSPLGRPRGYGYTF. The CDR3 DNA is TGTGCCAGCAGCCCCCTGGGGCGGCCCAGGGGCTATGGCTACACCTTC.

The rearrangement joins TRBV5-1 to TRBJ2-1; D is unresolved. The ends were cut back, 0 bases at V and 4 bases at J, with 5 bases in the middle. CDR3 size: 13 residues. Germline-derived CDR1 and CDR2 are SGHRS and YFSETQ. DNA for the CDR3: TGCGCCAGCAGCTTGGACAGATACAATGAGCAGTTCTTC. Its protein product is CASSLDRYNEQFF.

V gene TRBV5-4 combines with J gene TRBJ1-2; 8 nucleotides agree with TRBD1. The J segment lost 2 bases and the V segment lost 3 bases, leaving 3 bases of the junction unmatched. The CDR3 loop spans 14 amino acids. The germline V gene encodes CDR1 SGHNT and CDR2 YYREEE (reference sequence). The CDR3 nucleotides read TGTGCCAGCAGCTCCGGGACAGGCAACTATGGCTACACCTTC. The encoded protein is CASSSGTGNYGYTF.

The rearrangement links TRBV15 to TRBJ1-3, with 9 bases lining up with TRBD1. V was pared by 4 bases and J by 6 bases, with 7 bases of the junction left unmatched. This CDR3 has 15 amino acids. CDR1 LNHNV and CDR2 YYDKDF come from the germline V gene (reference sequence). The CDR3 loop is CATSTGQGYENTIYF. DNA for the CDR3: TGTGCCACCAGCACCGGACAGGGGTACGAAAACACCATATATTTT.

The rearrangement uses TRBV4-1 and TRBJ2-5; 14 positions agree with TRBD2. This CDR3 is built from 18 residues. CDR1 is MGHRA, CDR2 YSYEKL, per germline. V dropped 1 base and J dropped 5; count of bases not matched to a gene: 9. The DNA for the CDR3 is TGCGCCAGCAGCCAAGGAAAACCGGGACTAGCGGGGGACGAGACCCAGTACTTC. As protein: CASSQGKPGLAGDETQYF.

This CDR3 is CASSVERDRGPEGTEAFF. The CDR3 DNA is TGTGCCAGCAGCGTAGAACGAGACAGGGGGCCCGAGGGCACTGAAGCTTTCTTT. The J gene is TRBJ1-1, the V gene TRBV9; 10 bases map to TRBD1. This CDR3 region has 18 residues. J was trimmed by 4 bases and V by 0 bases; bases with no gene match: 12. Germline CDR1 SGDLS, CDR2 YYNGEE. The full variable domain, with the rest looked up from reference TRBV9 and TRBJ1-1, is DSGVTQTPKHLITATGQRVTLRCSPRSGDLSVYWYQQSLDQGLQFLIQYYNGEERAKGNILERFSAQQFPDLHSELNLSSLELGDSALYFCASSVERDRGPEGTEAFFGQGTRLTVV.

This rearrangement joins TRBV5-4 to TRBJ1-4, with TRBD1 identical over 9 bases. Looked up from germline, CDR1 is SGHNT and CDR2 is YYREEE (reference sequence). CDR3 size: 16 residues. V shed 1 base, J shed 8 bases, and the junction held 9 bases outside the gene matches. The CDR3 loop is CASSLRVQGAGEKLFF. The CDR3 DNA reads TGTGCCAGCAGCTTGAGGGTACAGGGGGCAGGAGAAAAACTGTTTTTT.

The chain links TRBV7-3 to TRBJ1-1; no clear D. V lost 2 bases and J lost 3, with 7 bases in between. CDR1 is SGHTA and CDR2 is FQGTGA in the germline V gene. The CDR3 consists of 13 residues. The CDR3: CASSLYMDTEAFF. The DNA of the CDR3 is TGTGCCAGCAGCTTATACATGGACACTGAAGCTTTCTTT.

The V gene is TRBV7-3, the J gene TRBJ1-1; 9 bases agree with TRBD1. Germline V gives CDR1 SGHTA, CDR2 FQGTGA. This CDR3 spans 17 amino acids. V was pared by 6 bases and J by 2 bases, with 13 bases of the junction left unmatched. CDR3 amino acids: CASRPTGGNPENTEAFF. The CDR3 DNA is TGTGCCAGCAGGCCAACAGGGGGCAATCCCGAAAACACTGAAGCTTTCTTT.

This rearrangement joins TRBV19 to TRBJ1-2; D unclear. Germline V CDR1 and CDR2: LNHDA, SQIVND (reference sequence). The CDR3 is 16 amino acids. Trimming stripped 5 bases from V and 4 bases from J, with 20 bases between. The CDR3 nucleotides are TGTGCCAGTAGTTTCCCCTCGTCTATGGGCTCCTATGGCTACACCTTC. The encoded protein is CASSFPSSMGSYGYTF. The entire variable domain, with the rest obtained from reference TRBV19 and TRBJ1-2, is as follows: DGGITQSPKYLFRKEGQNVTLSCEQNLNHDAMYWYRQDPGQGLRLIYYSQIVNDFQKGDIAEGYSVSREKKESFPLTVTSAQKNPTAFYLCASSFPSSMGSYGYTFGSGTRLTVV.

This clone was observed a few times. The chain carries TRBV4-2 and TRBJ2-1; D perhaps matches TRBD2 (5 bases). Germline loops: CDR1 LGHNA, CDR2 YNFKEQ. The CDR3 contains 16 residues. V lost 0 bases to trimming and J lost 2 bases, with 11 bases between them. The CDR3 DNA follows: TGTGCCAGCAGCCAAGAGGCGCTAGCAACCTACAATGAGCAGTTCTTC. This gives the protein CASSQEALATYNEQFF.

This chain uses TRBV7-6 with TRBJ1-3, with D unresolved. CDR1 is SGHVS, CDR2 FNYEAQ, per germline. This CDR3 comprises 15 residues. The germline V and J ends were trimmed by 4 bases and 0 bases, with 10 bases remaining between them. CDR3 in DNA: TGTGCCAGCAGCTCCCCCTGGAGCTCTGGAAACACCATATATTTT. It yields the protein CASSSPWSSGNTIYF.

V is TRBV5-1 and J is TRBJ2-3; 9 nucleotides line up with TRBD2. Germline trimming cut 4 bases from V and 5 bases from J; bases unmatched to any gene: 11. Germline CDR1 and CDR2: SGHRS and YFSETQ. The CDR3 runs 16 residues. The CDR3 DNA is TGCGCCAGCAGCACAGGCGGGGGGGCGGTCGGAGATACGCAGTATTTT. Amino acid sequence: CASSTGGGAVGDTQYF.

The CDR3 spells CASSLAGGGPGTDTQYF. DNA of the CDR3: TGTGCCAGCAGCTTGGCCGGGGGGGGGCCAGGCACAGATACGCAGTATTTT. V and J are TRBV5-6 and TRBJ2-3, with 8 bases that match TRBD2. V was pared by 0 bases and J by 1 base, with 7 bases of the junction left unmatched. The germline CDR1 and CDR2 sequences are SGHDT and YYEEEE. This CDR3 has 17 residues.

This clone turned up a few times. This chain joins TRBV5-1 and TRBJ2-2, with a weak D call TRBD2 (5 bases). The CDR3 spans 19 residues. Germline V lookup: CDR1 SGHRS, CDR2 YFSETQ. The V end was cut by 2 bases, the J end by 0 bases, with 20 bases between. The CDR3 here is CASSFGPDRGKANTGELFF. The CDR3 DNA reads as TGCGCCAGCAGCTTCGGACCAGATAGAGGGAAGGCGAACACCGGGGAGCTGTTTTTT. Drawing the rest from reference TRBV5-1 and TRBJ2-2, the complete variable domain is KAGVTQTPRYLIKTRGQQVTLSCSPISGHRSVSWYQQTPGQGLQFLFEYFSETQRNKGNFPGRFSGRQFSNSRSEMNVSTLELGDSALYLCASSFGPDRGKANTGELFFGEGSRLTVL.

The rearrangement uses TRBV10-3 and TRBJ2-3; 10 bases fit TRBD1. V lost 3 bases and J lost 4; bases outside the gene matches: 7. The CDR3 extends over 16 amino acids. CDR1 ENHRY and CDR2 SYGVKD come from the germline V gene. In nucleotides, the CDR3 is TGTGCCATCAGTGATGGACAGGGGGTTCAGGCAGATACGCAGTATTTT. Its translation: CAISDGQGVQADTQYF.

The sample holds a few counts of this clone. The CDR3 protein is CASSQEWGDRVQETQYF. CDR3 nucleotide sequence: TGTGCCAGCAGCCAAGAGTGGGGGGACAGGGTGCAAGAGACCCAGTACTTC. The chain links TRBV14 to TRBJ2-5; 9 positions agree with TRBD1. CDR3 size: 17 residues. Germline values: CDR1 SGHDN, CDR2 FVKESK. V lost 0 bases to trimming and J lost 2 bases; unmatched junction nucleotides: 7.

The chain employs TRBV7-6 and TRBJ2-1; the D gene is possibly TRBD2 (7 bases). CDR1 and CDR2 from the germline V gene are SGHVS and FNYEAQ. V dropped 4 bases and J dropped 1 base, with 11 bases sitting between them. This CDR3 has 15 residues. The CDR3 coding sequence is TGTGCCAGCAGCTATAGGGGGGGATCCTACAATGAGCAGTTCTTC. Its translation is CASSYRGGSYNEQFF.

The chain has TRBV4-2 and TRBJ1-2, with 7 bases identical to TRBD1. Germline values: CDR1 LGHNA, CDR2 YNFKEQ. V shed 4 bases and J 2 bases; nucleotides not matched to a gene: 13. The CDR3 is 17 residues long. The CDR3 DNA sequence: TGTGCCAGCAGCCGGCCCGGCGGGCCAGGGGGGAACTATGGCTACACCTTC. Translated: CASSRPGGPGGNYGYTF.

In this sample, this clone turned up a few times. V gene TRBV23-1 combines with J gene TRBJ2-5, with 11 bases identical to TRBD1. TRBV23-1 falls under the ORF class, with uncertain function. Trimming took 4 bases from V and 2 from J; bases not matched to a gene: 6. The CDR3 loop spans 16 amino acids. CDR3 region: CASSPPDRGRQETQYF. For the CDR3, the DNA is TGCGCCAGCAGTCCACCGGACAGGGGGCGTCAAGAGACCCAGTACTTC.

The chain has TRBV2 and TRBJ1-2; D is ambiguous. The V and J ends lost 0 bases and 6 bases respectively, with 8 bases between them. There are 13 residues in the CDR3. The germline V gene has CDR1 SNHLY and CDR2 FYNNEI. The chain's CDR3 is CASSEAGQDGYTF. In DNA, the CDR3 is TGTGCCAGCAGTGAAGCGGGTCAGGATGGCTACACCTTC.

V usage is TRBV9 and J usage is TRBJ2-1; D unclear. The V end lost 3 bases, the J end lost 0 bases, and 7 bases lay between the germline ends. Germline V gene lookup returns CDR1 SGDLS and CDR2 YYNGEE. This CDR3 contains 14 residues. CDR3 residues: CASSAGYSYNEQFF. The CDR3 nucleotides are TGTGCCAGCAGCGCCGGGTACTCCTACAATGAGCAGTTCTTC. The variable domain in full, completed from reference TRBV9 and TRBJ2-1, reads DSGVTQTPKHLITATGQRVTLRCSPRSGDLSVYWYQQSLDQGLQFLIQYYNGEERAKGNILERFSAQQFPDLHSELNLSSLELGDSALYFCASSAGYSYNEQFFGPGTRLTVL.

The rearrangement joins TRBV5-1 to TRBJ1-1; D not certain. Germline CDR1 SGHRS, CDR2 YFSETQ. The CDR3 is 16 amino acids. The V gene lost 4 bases and the J gene lost 2 bases, with 18 bases spanning the gap. The CDR3 DNA is TGCGCCAGCAGCCCCTTCACGTCGCAGTCTAACACTGAAGCTTTCTTT. This sequence encodes CASSPFTSQSNTEAFF.

The gene calls are TRBV5-1 and TRBJ2-7; TRBD2 matches at 11 bases. V lost 4 bases to trimming and J lost 1 base; unmatched junction nucleotides: 4. CDR1 is SGHRS, CDR2 YFSETQ, per germline. The CDR3 sequence is 15 residues long. CDR3 residues: CASSVSSGGSYEQYF. CDR3 sequence (DNA): TGCGCCAGCAGCGTCTCTAGCGGGGGGTCCTACGAGCAGTACTTC.

J is TRBJ1-2 and V is TRBV4-2, with D perhaps TRBD1 (6 bases). CDR1 LGHNA and CDR2 YNFKEQ come from the germline V gene. The CDR3 has 15 residues. Deletions cut 4 bases from V and 2 bases from J, with 14 bases between. CDR3 region: CASSLQDRINYGYTF. The DNA of the CDR3 is TGTGCCAGCAGCCTACAAGACAGGATCAACTATGGCTACACCTTC.

The rearrangement links TRBV30 to TRBJ2-5; 10 positions match TRBD1. Germline V lookup: CDR1 GTSNPN, CDR2 SVGIG (reference sequence). V dropped 5 bases and J dropped 5; count of bases not matched to a gene: 8. CDR3 length equals 14 residues. The CDR3 sequence is CAWDRDRGQETQYF. CDR3 in DNA: TGTGCCTGGGACCGGGACAGGGGTCAGGAGACCCAGTACTTC.

V gene TRBV7-2 combines with J gene TRBJ1-3, with 8 bases matching TRBD1. CDR3 size: 15 residues. Germline trimming cut 5 bases from V and 3 bases from J; bases unmatched to any gene: 6. The germline gives CDR1 SGHTA, CDR2 FQGNSA. The CDR3 spells CASSPGQAGGNTIYF. The CDR3 DNA reads TGTGCCAGCAGCCCGGGACAGGCGGGTGGAAACACCATATATTTT.

The genes are TRBV27 and TRBJ2-3, with D maybe TRBD2 (7 bases). This CDR3 region has 12 residues. CDR1 is MNHEY and CDR2 is SMNVEV in the germline V gene (reference sequence). V was pared by 8 bases and J by 4 bases, with 10 bases between. Here the CDR3 DNA reads TGTGCCAGCGAGGGGGGGTCAGATACGCAGTATTTT. It encodes CASEGGSDTQYF.

This clone was seen more than once but under ten times. The chain links TRBV19 to TRBJ2-2; 9 bases fit TRBD1. The CDR3 consists of 14 residues. Per the germline V gene, CDR1 is LNHDA and CDR2 is SQIVND (reference sequence). The junction had 5 bases not matched to a gene; V was cut back by 5 bases and J by 7 bases. The CDR3 DNA sequence: TGTGCCAGTAGTCCACAGGGGGCTGTCGGGGAGCTGTTTTTT. As protein: CASSPQGAVGELFF.

The chain links TRBV7-8 to TRBJ2-3; 8 bases fit TRBD2. Germline V lookup: CDR1 SGHVS, CDR2 FQNEAQ. The J segment lost 4 bases and the V segment lost 5 bases, leaving 11 bases of the junction unmatched. This CDR3 has 16 amino acids. Here the CDR3 DNA reads TGTGCCAGCAGCCGCATCGGCGGGGGGTTAGCAGATACGCAGTATTTT. Translating it yields CASSRIGGGLADTQYF.

V is TRBV4-3 and J is TRBJ2-7; TRBD1 is a possible D gene (6 bases). The V gene's germline CDR1 is LGHNA and CDR2 YSLEER. V was trimmed by 3 bases and J by 3 bases, leaving 15 bases between them. This CDR3 contains 15 residues. This CDR3 is CASSQQNRANYEQYF. The CDR3 coding sequence is TGCGCCAGCAGCCAGCAGAACAGGGCTAACTACGAGCAGTACTTC.